Listed here are 27 T cell receptor beta chains from one sample, sequenced in a study of cytomegalovirus exposure and HLA in healthy donors. Primers included in the PCR were 60 Vbeta and 13 Jbeta primers. Here immunoSEQ multiplex PCR was the method, and the copy in TCRdb shows in-frame clones only, minus some. The sample shows some 150,000 clones, 70% to 80% of them seen only once. The sample taken for sequencing was PBMCs. The receptors shown here come from a female donor in good health and CMV-seropositive.

This chain joins TRBV5-5 and TRBJ1-4; D perhaps matches TRBD1 (5 bases). The CDR3 contains 15 residues. Trimming left V 0 bases short and J 0 bases short, with 6 bases between. The germline V gene encodes CDR1 SGHKS and CDR2 YYEKEE (reference sequence). CDR3 coding DNA: TGTGCCAGCAGCTTGGACAGGACAACTAATGAAAAACTGTTTTTT. Translated: CASSLDRTTNEKLFF. Drawing the rest from reference TRBV5-5 and TRBJ1-4, the complete variable domain is DAGVTQSPTHLIKTRGQQVTLRCSPISGHKSVSWYQQVLGQGPQFIFQYYEKEERGRGNFPDRFSARQFPNYSSELNVNALLLGDSALYLCASSLDRTTNEKLFFGSGTQLSVL.

J is TRBJ1-1 and V is TRBV9; tentatively, D is TRBD1 (5 bases). With 0 bases removed from V and 1 base from J, the gap between germline ends came to 19 bases. Germline CDR1 and CDR2: SGDLS and YYNGEE. The CDR3 is 18 amino acids. As DNA, the CDR3 is TGTGCCAGCAGCGTAGGATCGACTCATCTGGGGCCGAACACTGAAGCTTTCTTT. Residues: CASSVGSTHLGPNTEAFF.

The chain links TRBV15 to TRBJ2-2, with TRBD2 as a possible D gene (6 bases). This CDR3 is built from 14 residues. CDR1 is LNHNV and CDR2 is YYDKDF in the germline V gene (reference sequence). Trimming left V 7 bases short and J 7 bases short, with 16 bases between. In DNA form, the CDR3 reads TGTGCCACCAAGTCGCGGGATGGGAGCGGGGAGCTGTTTTTT. It yields the protein CATKSRDGSGELFF.

The chain recombines TRBV5-1 with TRBJ2-3; 8 nucleotides align to TRBD2. The V segment lost 4 bases and the J segment 3 bases; nucleotides outside the gene matches: 10. CDR3 length: 16 residues. CDR1 and CDR2 from the germline V gene are SGHRS and YFSETQ. The CDR3, as DNA: TGCGCCAGCAGCCCCCGGGGGGGCCTTCCAACAGATACGCAGTATTTT. This translates into CASSPRGGLPTDTQYF.

The rearrangement joins TRBV30 to TRBJ2-1; D perhaps matches TRBD2 (6 bases). CDR1 is GTSNPN, CDR2 SVGIG, per germline (reference sequence). The V gene lost 0 bases and the J gene lost 1 base, with 7 bases spanning the gap. The CDR3 covers 14 residues. This CDR3 reads CAWSVGGSYNEQFF. The CDR3 DNA reads TGTGCCTGGAGTGTGGGGGGTTCCTACAATGAGCAGTTCTTC. Filled out from reference TRBV30 and TRBJ2-1, the complete variable domain reads SQTIHQWPATLVQPVGSPLSLECTVEGTSNPNLYWYRQAAGRGLQLLFYSVGIGQISSEVPQNLSASRPQDRQFILSSKKLLLSDSGFYLCAWSVGGSYNEQFFGPGTRLTVL.

This rearrangement joins TRBV18 to TRBJ1-5; D is ambiguous. V was shortened by 5 bases and J by 4 bases, with 9 bases between the two germline ends. Germline V gene data show CDR1 as KGHSH and CDR2 as LQKENI. The CDR3 loop spans 13 amino acids. CDR3 DNA sequence: TGTGCCAGCTCATCACAAGAGAATCAGCCCCAGCATTTT. This translates into CASSSQENQPQHF.

This clone came up once. The chain joins TRBV2 to TRBJ2-4; TRBD2 aligns across 10 bases. Per germline, CDR1 SNHLY and CDR2 FYNNEI. This CDR3 comprises 16 residues. V gave up 3 bases and J gave up 2 bases; unmatched junction bases: 4. CDR3: CASSDPSGRTKNIQYF. The CDR3 DNA sequence: TGTGCCAGCAGTGATCCTAGCGGGAGAACCAAAAACATTCAGTACTTC.

This clone was picked up a small number of times. The chain carries TRBV7-7 and TRBJ2-2; D perhaps matches TRBD2 (8 bases). The germline V gene has CDR1 SSHAT and CDR2 FNYEAQ (reference sequence). The length of the CDR3 is 17 residues. Between the trimmed V and J ends, which lost 6 bases and 4 bases, there was a span of 21 bases. CDR3 sequence (DNA): TGTGCCAGCAGTAAAAGGGGGCTAGCGGGTAGCACCGGGGAGCTGTTTTTT. This codes for CASSKRGLAGSTGELFF.

CDR3 nucleotides: TGTGCCAGCAGCTTCGGGATTGAGACCCAGTACTTC. Translating it yields CASSFGIETQYF. The rearrangement joins TRBV5-4 to TRBJ2-5; tentative D call: TRBD2 (5 bases). Trimming took 2 bases from V and 5 from J, leaving 7 bases between them. The germline CDR1 and CDR2 sequences are SGHNT and YYREEE (reference sequence). This CDR3 is 12 amino acids long.

This chain uses TRBV19 with TRBJ1-1; D possibly corresponds to TRBD1 (6 bases). Between the trimmed V and J ends, which lost 5 bases and 7 bases, there was a span of 26 bases. This CDR3 comprises 17 residues. Germline V gene lookup returns CDR1 LNHDA and CDR2 SQIVND (reference sequence). CDR3 nucleotides: TGTGCCAGTAGTGCAATAACCCGGACAGACCCGGTGGGTGAAGCTTTCTTT. Amino acids: CASSAITRTDPVGEAFF.

V and J are TRBV5-4 and TRBJ2-5; TRBD1 might be the D (6 bases). This CDR3 comprises 16 residues. V lost 5 bases, J lost 2 bases, and 19 bases lay in between. Looked up from germline, CDR1 is SGHNT and CDR2 is YYREEE (reference sequence). The chain's CDR3 is CASSAGVSEGQETQYF. The CDR3 bases are TGTGCCAGCAGTGCAGGGGTGTCTGAGGGGCAAGAGACCCAGTACTTC.

This chain links TRBV5-6 with TRBJ2-3; D is unresolved. In germline, CDR1 is SGHDT, CDR2 YYEEEE. The CDR3 covers 15 residues. Trimming removed 3 bases from V and 1 base from J, with 12 bases in between. The CDR3 reads CASSSNGLGTDTQYF. The CDR3 DNA reads TGTGCCAGCAGCTCGAATGGGCTGGGCACAGATACGCAGTATTTT.

This clone occurred a few times. The chain uses TRBV28 and TRBJ1-1; D is perhaps TRBD1 (5 bases). CDR3 length equals 13 residues. With 6 bases removed from V and 8 bases from J, the gap between germline ends came to 16 bases. Germline V CDR1 and CDR2: MDHEN, SYDVKM. The DNA of the CDR3 is TGTGCCAGCAGCCTAGGGGCGAGATCCGAAGCTTTCTTT. Amino acids: CASSLGARSEAFF.

The chain is built from TRBV7-3 and TRBJ2-5; 7 bases line up with TRBD2. This CDR3 contains 15 residues. Germline assignment: CDR1 SGHTA and CDR2 FQGTGA. V trimming: 5 bases; J trimming: 1 base; junction bases outside the gene matches: 7. CDR3 in amino acids: CASSPTRGGQETQYF. CDR3 DNA: TGTGCCAGCAGCCCAACCCGCGGGGGCCAAGAGACCCAGTACTTC.

In this sample, this clone turned up once. The V and J genes are TRBV6-1 and TRBJ2-7; 9 bases match TRBD1. Germline V CDR1 and CDR2: MNHNS, SASEGT. The CDR3 totals 13 residues. Unmatched junction bases numbered 9, after V lost 10 bases and J lost 5 bases. CDR3 sequence (DNA): TGTGCCAACAAGGGACAGGGTGTGGACGAGCAGTACTTC. Protein: CANKGQGVDEQYF.

The CDR3 is CASRHPGHRAEAFF. DNA of the CDR3: TGTGCCAGCAGGCATCCGGGACACCGCGCTGAAGCTTTCTTT. V and J are TRBV7-9 and TRBJ1-1, with D possibly matching TRBD1 (6 bases). V lost 6 bases and J lost 6, with 17 bases in between. CDR1 and CDR2 from the germline V gene are SEHNR and FQNEAQ (reference sequence). The CDR3 is 14 residues long.

DNA for the CDR3: TGTGCCAGCAGCTTAGGCAGGGTAGCGGGCCGCCAAGAGACCCAGTACTTC. As protein: CASSLGRVAGRQETQYF. The J gene is TRBJ2-5, the V gene TRBV7-9; 7 bases align to TRBD2. The germline CDR1 and CDR2 sequences are SEHNR and FQNEAQ (reference sequence). The CDR3 has 17 residues. V gave up 1 base and J gave up 1 base; unmatched junction bases: 9.

The genes are TRBV7-9 and TRBJ1-5; D gene ambiguous. V gave up 1 base and J gave up 7 bases, with 11 bases separating them. This CDR3 spans 14 amino acids. CDR1 and CDR2 (germline): SEHNR, FQNEAQ (reference sequence). The CDR3 region is CASSLGSFEQPQHF. CDR3 DNA sequence: TGTGCCAGCAGCTTAGGCAGTTTTGAACAGCCCCAGCATTTT.

This clone was seen a few times. Other nucleotide sequences in the sample specify the same CDR3. The chain uses TRBV7-3 and TRBJ2-7, with 10 bases matching TRBD1. Trimming at V came to 5 bases and at J to 5 bases, leaving 3 bases not matched to a gene. Germline assignment: CDR1 SGHTA and CDR2 FQGTGA. This CDR3 is built from 13 residues. For the CDR3, the DNA is TGTGCCAGCAGCCGACAGGGGGCGGACGAGCAGTACTTC. Amino acid sequence: CASSRQGADEQYF.

Only one count was recorded for this clone. The chain carries TRBV15 and TRBJ2-3; TRBD2 matches 7 bases. The germline V gene encodes CDR1 LNHNV and CDR2 YYDKDF (reference sequence). This CDR3 is built from 19 residues. After removal of 1 base from V and 2 bases from J, the junction contained 15 bases not matched to a gene. Here the CDR3 reads CATSRVPSGTRRNTDTQYF. The CDR3 DNA reads as TGTGCCACCAGCAGAGTCCCCAGCGGGACCCGTCGAAACACAGATACGCAGTATTTT.

The J gene is TRBJ2-7, the V gene TRBV28; the match to TRBD2 covers 13 bases. There are 15 residues in the CDR3. Germline loops: CDR1 MDHEN, CDR2 SYDVKM. With 6 bases clipped from V and 6 bases from J, the junction kept 8 bases outside the gene matches. CDR3 nucleotide sequence: TGTGCCAGCAGAACCCGACTAGCGGGAGGTGGCGAGCAGTACTTC. Residues: CASRTRLAGGGEQYF.

This clone turned up a few times. The chain recombines TRBV11-2 with TRBJ2-3; 8 nucleotides line up with TRBD1. The CDR3 runs to 16 residues. The V gene's germline CDR1 is SGHAT and CDR2 FQNNGV. Germline trimming cut 1 base from V and 5 bases from J; bases unmatched to any gene: 8. The CDR3 DNA reads TGTGCCAGCAGCTTAGCCGGACAGGGAAGAGGAGATACGCAGTATTTT. It codes for CASSLAGQGRGDTQYF.

The gene calls are TRBV6-6 and TRBJ2-7; 8 nucleotides align to TRBD1. The germline V gene has CDR1 MNHNY and CDR2 SVGAGI (reference sequence). The CDR3 is 14 residues long. J gave up 0 bases and V 6 bases, and 4 bases lay outside the gene matches. The CDR3 DNA reads TGTGCCAGCAGGGACAGGGTAAGCTCCTACGAGCAGTACTTC. Its protein is CASRDRVSSYEQYF.

The chain uses TRBV6-6 and TRBJ1-5; D is possibly TRBD1 (5 bases). Between the trimmed V and J ends, which lost 6 bases and 6 bases, there was a span of 18 bases. The CDR3 is made up of 15 amino acids. The germline CDR1 and CDR2 sequences are MNHNY and SVGAGI (reference sequence). DNA of the CDR3: TGTGCCAGCAGCAAGGACGCAGGGTTTGGTCAGCCCCAGCATTTT. Residues: CASSKDAGFGQPQHF.

This rearrangement joins TRBV13 to TRBJ1-1, with D unresolved. Germline V CDR1 and CDR2: PRHDT, FYEKMQ (reference sequence). The CDR3 runs to 13 residues. Deletions cut 5 bases from V and 1 base from J, with 8 bases between. The CDR3, as DNA: TGTGCCAGCAGCCCTCACGGGAACACTGAAGCTTTCTTT. Its protein product is CASSPHGNTEAFF.

The CDR3 region is CASSQWLNTEAFF. Written as DNA, the CDR3 is TGTGCCAGCAGCCAATGGCTGAACACTGAAGCTTTCTTT. The rearrangement joins TRBV6-5 to TRBJ1-1; D is uncertain. Germline V gives CDR1 MNHEY, CDR2 SVGAGI. V lost 6 bases and J lost 0, with 8 bases in between. This CDR3 contains 13 residues.

The chain has TRBV6-6 and TRBJ2-1, with 10 bases lining up with TRBD2. After removal of 7 bases from V and 9 bases from J, the junction contained 9 bases not matched to a gene. The CDR3 runs to 14 residues. Looked up from germline, CDR1 is MNHNY and CDR2 is SVGAGI (reference sequence). CDR3: CASTSSGSLFEQFF. In nucleotides, the CDR3 is TGTGCCAGCACTTCTAGCGGGAGTCTTTTTGAGCAGTTCTTC.